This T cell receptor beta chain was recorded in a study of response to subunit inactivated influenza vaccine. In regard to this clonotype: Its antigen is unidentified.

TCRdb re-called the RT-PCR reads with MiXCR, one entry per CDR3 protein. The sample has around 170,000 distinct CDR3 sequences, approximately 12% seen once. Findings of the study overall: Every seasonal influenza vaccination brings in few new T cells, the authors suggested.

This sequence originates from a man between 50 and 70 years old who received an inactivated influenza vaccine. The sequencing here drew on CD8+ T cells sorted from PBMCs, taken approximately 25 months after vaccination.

CDR3 sequence: CASSSPGGGEQFF. Here the CDR3 DNA reads TGTGCCAGCAGTTCCCCAGGAGGAGGGGAGCAGTTCTTC. The chain couples TRBV7-9 to TRBJ2-1, with D perhaps matching TRBD2 (6 bases). This CDR3 region has 13 residues. The germline CDR1 and CDR2 sequences are SEHNR and FQNEAQ (reference sequence). Deletions cut 6 bases from V and 10 bases from J, with 16 bases between.